This TCR beta chain was sequenced in a study of neurological immune-mediated disorders (dated by TCRdb to about 2019). In the study overall: Among the 35 or so multiple sclerosis patients, relapsing-remitting MS was present in some 31 and secondary progressive MS was present in 3. Peripheral blood TCR-beta repertoires from patients with HTLV-I-associated myelopathy (HAM/TSP), patients with multiple sclerosis, and healthy controls were compared in the study using UMI-based sequencing. Longitudinal samples, technical triplicates and paired sorted CD4+ and CD8+ T-cell subsets, alongside PBMC samples, were included among the roughly 100 TCR-beta libraries. Of the approximately 68 subjects in the cohort, about 14 were HAM/TSP patients, approximately 35 were multiple sclerosis patients, and around 20 were healthy controls.

To synthesize cDNA, template-switch 5'RACE was performed with a primer carrying a 10-nucleotide random unique molecular identifier so that each TCR transcript was tagged. Each sequencing run produced over 160 million TCR-beta sequences covering 15-18 subjects. The RNeasy kit was used to extract total RNA. The KAPA Real-time Library Amplification kit was used to amplify TCR-beta VDJ regions with primers for the TCR constant region and the 5'RACE anchor. A first PCR added sample indexes and Illumina adaptors, and a second PCR then raised library yield. After Ampure bead purification, the TCR product of roughly 650 bp was size-selected on a 2% E-gel SizeSelection system. Before pooling, libraries had their quality checked on a Bioanalyzer, their concentration measured with Qubit, and their quantity determined with the Kapa Library Quantification kit. An Illumina HiSeq 2500 sequenced the libraries paired-end 2 x 150 bp. To increase sequence diversity, about 25-30% phiX was spiked into each library pool. The paper's processing steps were these. The UMI-based MiGEC pipeline processed quality-filtered reads and removed over 85% of raw TCR sequences during error correction. VDJ genes were aligned to IMGT germline references, and each clonotype was defined by a unique CDR3 amino acid sequence together with V-J genes. Clonal expansion, Shannon diversity, and CDR3 relatedness (CalcPairwiseDistances, ClusterSamples) were evaluated with VDJtools, and phylogenetic trees were built with CLCbio workbench. Expanded clones were defined as having at least 8 unique UMIs, based on coefficient-of-variation modelling across technical triplicates. Using fastp at Q25 and MiXCR, TCRdb reprocessed the public reads and kept productive beta chains. Every entry covers one CDR3 protein and lists the most common genes and DNA from its rows. TCRdb's processing, not the authors', yielded these V and J calls. For this sample the table gives about 58,000 distinct CDR3 sequences, of which approximately 3.1% were detected only once. Around 7.5% of the sample comes from the top ten.

Broader findings and caveats from the paper: The MS cluster showed no association with clinical or MRI features, and the authors stated that larger cohorts are needed. No identical CDR3 amino acid sequences were found to be shared among expanded clones across subjects, suggesting that TCR-beta repertoires were private in all groups. In a phylogenetic analysis, the repertoires of 18 out of 34 MS patients fell into a single cluster of related CDR3 sequences, pointing to a possible signature at the repertoire level. TCR clonal expansion was highest in HAM/TSP patients and lowest in MS patients, with MS patients falling below even healthy controls.

For the unsorted PBMC libraries, 2 million PBMCs were stored in RNAlater at -80 degrees C until RNA extraction and were used to generate the libraries. Multiple sclerosis patients were enrolled in a US clinical protocol under which disease progression was evaluated by magnetic resonance imaging. Peripheral blood underwent Ficoll-Hypaque density gradient centrifugation to isolate PBMCs, which were then cryopreserved in liquid nitrogen. Taken from cysteine to phenylalanine, the CDR3 has 12 residues. Only the CDR3 region is kept as DNA, spanning 36 bases read in frame from base 1. V sheds 6 bases and J sheds 5 bases, leaving 13 bases between their ends. According to the germline V gene, CDR1 reads SQVTM and CDR2 reads ANQGSEA. This clonotype was counted at least ten times. No antigen is known for it. No quality values exist for individual bases; no much larger clone is one base distant.

The rearranged chain carries TRBV29-1 and TRBJ1-1, with an unclear D gene assignment. The specimen was PBMCs. This receptor was identified in a woman between 55 and 75 years old with multiple sclerosis. The nucleotides read TGCAGCGTCGGACGGGAGCGAACTGAAGCTTTCTTT. It specifies CSVGRERTEAFF.